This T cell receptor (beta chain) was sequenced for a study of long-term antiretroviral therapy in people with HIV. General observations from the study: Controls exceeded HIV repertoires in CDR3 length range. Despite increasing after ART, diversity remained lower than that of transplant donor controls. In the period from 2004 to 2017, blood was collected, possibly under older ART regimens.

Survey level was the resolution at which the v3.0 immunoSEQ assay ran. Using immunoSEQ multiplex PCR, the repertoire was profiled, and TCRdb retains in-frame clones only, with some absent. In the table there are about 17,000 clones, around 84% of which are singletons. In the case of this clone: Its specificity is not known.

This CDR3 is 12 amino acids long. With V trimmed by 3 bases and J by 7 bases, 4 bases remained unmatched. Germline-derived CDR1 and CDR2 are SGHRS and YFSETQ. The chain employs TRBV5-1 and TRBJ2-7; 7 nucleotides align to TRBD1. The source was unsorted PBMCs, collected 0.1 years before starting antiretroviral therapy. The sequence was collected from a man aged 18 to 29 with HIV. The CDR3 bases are TGCGCCAGCAGCTCGGGACAGCGGGAGCAGTACTTC. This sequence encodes CASSSGQREQYF.